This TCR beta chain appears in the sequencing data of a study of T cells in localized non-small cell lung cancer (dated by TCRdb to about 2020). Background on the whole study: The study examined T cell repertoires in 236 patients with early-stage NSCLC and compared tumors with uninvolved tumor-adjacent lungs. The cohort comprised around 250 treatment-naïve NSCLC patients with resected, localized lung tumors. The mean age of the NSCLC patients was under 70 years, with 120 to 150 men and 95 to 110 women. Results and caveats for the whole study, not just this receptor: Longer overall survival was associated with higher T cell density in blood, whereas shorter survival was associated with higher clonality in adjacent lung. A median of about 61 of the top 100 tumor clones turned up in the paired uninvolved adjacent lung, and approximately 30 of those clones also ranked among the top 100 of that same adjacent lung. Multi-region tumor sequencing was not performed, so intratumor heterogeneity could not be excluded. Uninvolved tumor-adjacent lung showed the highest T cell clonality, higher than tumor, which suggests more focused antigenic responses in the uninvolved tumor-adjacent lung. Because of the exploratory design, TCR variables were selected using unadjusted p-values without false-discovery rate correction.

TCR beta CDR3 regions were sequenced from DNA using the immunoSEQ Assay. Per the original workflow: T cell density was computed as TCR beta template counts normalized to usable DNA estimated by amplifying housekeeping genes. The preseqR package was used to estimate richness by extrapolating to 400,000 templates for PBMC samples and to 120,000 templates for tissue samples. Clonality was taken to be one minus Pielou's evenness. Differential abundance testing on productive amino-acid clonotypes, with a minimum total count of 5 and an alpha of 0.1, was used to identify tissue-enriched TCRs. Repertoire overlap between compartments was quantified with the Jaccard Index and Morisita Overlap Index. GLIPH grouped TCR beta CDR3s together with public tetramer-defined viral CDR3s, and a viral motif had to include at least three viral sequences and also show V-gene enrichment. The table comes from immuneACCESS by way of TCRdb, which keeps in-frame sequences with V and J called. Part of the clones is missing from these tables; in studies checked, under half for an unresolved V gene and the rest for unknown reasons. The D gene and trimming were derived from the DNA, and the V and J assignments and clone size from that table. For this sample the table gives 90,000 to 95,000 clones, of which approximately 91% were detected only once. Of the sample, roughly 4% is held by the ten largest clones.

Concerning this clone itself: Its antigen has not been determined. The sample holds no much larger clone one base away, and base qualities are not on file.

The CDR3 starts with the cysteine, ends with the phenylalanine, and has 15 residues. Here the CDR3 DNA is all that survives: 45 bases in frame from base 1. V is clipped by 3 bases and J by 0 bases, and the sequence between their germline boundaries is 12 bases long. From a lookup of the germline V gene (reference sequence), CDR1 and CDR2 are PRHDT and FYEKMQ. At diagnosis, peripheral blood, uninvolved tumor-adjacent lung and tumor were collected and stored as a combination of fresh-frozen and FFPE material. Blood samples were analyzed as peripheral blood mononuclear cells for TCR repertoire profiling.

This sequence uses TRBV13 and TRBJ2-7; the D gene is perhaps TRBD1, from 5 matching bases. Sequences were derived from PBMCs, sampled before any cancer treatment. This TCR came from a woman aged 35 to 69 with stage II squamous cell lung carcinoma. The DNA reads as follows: TGTGCCAGCAGCTTGGGCAGGGCGAGCTCCTACGAGCAGTACTTC. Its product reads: CASSLGRASSYEQYF.